These T cell receptor beta chains were read from a single sample in a study of beta chain features in type 1 diabetes. The protocol was immunoSEQ multiplex PCR, while the TCRdb copy is restricted to in-frame clones and leaves out a portion. There are hundreds of thousands of clones in the sample; about 12% occur only once, and around 0.02% lies in the top ten. The source material was naive CD4+ T cells from blood. The receptors were gathered from a man younger than 35 in good health. CDR3s include the opening cysteine and the closing phenylalanine or tryptophan. D genes are given only for firm matches. Clone size is shown for a subset of rows, as once, few, many or a class of expanded clone.

abundance,d_gene,v_gene,j_gene,CDR3nt,CDR3aa
-,TRBD1,TRBV23-1,TRBJ1-3,TGCGCCAGCAGTCATTCGGGACAGGGGGTCCCCCGCTCTGGAAACACCATATATTTT,CASSHSGQGVPRSGNTIYF
-,TRBD1,TRBV4-3,TRBJ2-7,TGCGCCAGCAGCCAATTTTGGACAGGGTCCTACGAGCAGTACTTC,CASSQFWTGSYEQYF
-,-,TRBV30,TRBJ2-7,TGTGCCTGGAGTGGGGCAGCCTACGAGCAGTACTTC,CAWSGAAYEQYF
-,-,TRBV4-2,TRBJ1-6,TGTGCCAGCAGCCGAGCAGGGCCCAAGGATAATTCACCCCTCCACTTT,CASSRAGPKDNSPLHF
-,TRBD2,TRBV7-2,TRBJ2-7,TGTGCCAGCAGCTTATACGGACTAGCGGGAGGGAATTGGTACTTC,CASSLYGLAGGNWYF
-,-,TRBV27,TRBJ1-2,TGTGCCAGCAGTACGGGGGTTTCTGGCTACACCTTC,CASSTGVSGYTF
-,-,TRBV7-3,TRBJ2-3,TGTGCCAGCAGCTTAGGCAGCACAGATACGCAGTATTTT,CASSLGSTDTQYF
few,-,TRBV29-1,TRBJ2-2,TGCAGCGTTACGGGGATAGCGAACACCGGGGAGCTGTTTTTT,CSVTGIANTGELFF
-,-,TRBV9,TRBJ2-7,TGTGCCAGCAGCGTTACCCTAACGGACAGCCACGAGCAGTACTTC,CASSVTLTDSHEQYF
-,TRBD2,TRBV27,TRBJ2-7,TGTGCCAGCAGTTTATCGTCGGGACTAGCGGGACGAGCGGAGCAGTACTTC,CASSLSSGLAGRAEQYF
-,-,TRBV4-2,TRBJ1-3,TGTGCCAGCAGCCAACCGGGCGGGGCCTCTGGAAACACCATATATTTT,CASSQPGGASGNTIYF
-,-,TRBV30,TRBJ1-6,TGTGCCTGGACTCGGGAACATAATTCACCCCTCCACTTT,CAWTREHNSPLHF
few,-,TRBV7-9,TRBJ1-1,TGTGCCAGCAGCTTGGGGGAGGGGGCTGAAGCTTTCTTT,CASSLGEGAEAFF
once,TRBD1,TRBV28,TRBJ2-5,TGTGCCAGCGACGGGACAGGCTTGCAAGAGACCCAGTACTTC,CASDGTGLQETQYF
-,-,TRBV15,TRBJ1-5,TGTGCCACCAGCAGAGATATGGGGACAAAGTATAGCAATCAGCCCCAGCATTTT,CATSRDMGTKYSNQPQHF
-,TRBD2,TRBV6-6,TRBJ2-7,TGTGCCAGCAGTTACCCTGGGACTAGCGGAAACTACGAGCAGTACTTC,CASSYPGTSGNYEQYF
-,-,TRBV2,TRBJ1-1,TGTGCCAGCAGTGTAGGCGGGGGTCGATGGACTGAAGCTTTCTTT,CASSVGGGRWTEAFF
few,TRBD1,TRBV4-3,TRBJ2-7,TGCGCCAGCAGCCAGGACAGGGGCCCCTACGAGCAGTACTTC,CASSQDRGPYEQYF
-,TRBD2,TRBV9,TRBJ2-1,TGTGCCAGCAGCGTAGGGACTAGCGGGAGGACCTATGGGTATGAGCAGTTCTTC,CASSVGTSGRTYGYEQFF
once,TRBD2,TRBV28,TRBJ2-7,TGTGCCAGCAGTTACCACGGGGGGGCGGGTGAGCAGTACTTC,CASSYHGGAGEQYF
-,-,TRBV5-6,TRBJ1-2,TGTGCCAGCAGTTTTACTTCTAACTATGGCTACACCTTC,CASSFTSNYGYTF
few,TRBD1,TRBV6-6,TRBJ2-7,TGTGCCAGCAGCCCAGGACAGGCGTGGGACTACGAGCAGTACTTC,CASSPGQAWDYEQYF
few,-,TRBV6-5,TRBJ2-2,TGTGCCAGCAGGAAGTTACAGGGTTTACCCGGGGAGCTGTTTTTT,CASRKLQGLPGELFF
few,-,TRBV7-9,TRBJ1-2,TGTGCCAGCAGCTTGGACGATACAGGGTTCATAGGCGGCTACACCTTC,CASSLDDTGFIGGYTF
few,TRBD2,TRBV4-3,TRBJ2-3,TGCGCCAGCAGCCAAGCTAGCGGGGATACGCAGTATTTT,CASSQASGDTQYF
few,TRBD1,TRBV7-8,TRBJ1-4,TGTGCCAGCAGCTTAGGGACAGGGACGGCTGAAGAAAAACTGTTTTTT,CASSLGTGTAEEKLFF
-,-,TRBV18,TRBJ2-1,TGTGCCAGCTCACCCCAGACAGAATCTTCCAATGAGCAGTTCTTC,CASSPQTESSNEQFF
-,TRBD2,TRBV4-1,TRBJ2-1,TGCGCCAGCAGCCAAGAGTTAGCGGGAAACTACAATGAGCAGTTCTTC,CASSQELAGNYNEQFF
few,-,TRBV7-2,TRBJ2-1,TGTGCCAGCAGCTTACGGTTGCGTGGCTCCTACAATGAGCAGTTCTTC,CASSLRLRGSYNEQFF
-,-,TRBV7-6,TRBJ2-7,TGTGCCAGCGCCAGGTTGCCTTTCTACGAGCAGTACTTC,CASARLPFYEQYF
-,TRBD2,TRBV4-3,TRBJ2-1,TGCGCCAGCAGCCAGGCTAGGGGACTAGCGGATCACAATGAGCAGTTCTTC,CASSQARGLADHNEQFF
-,TRBD1,TRBV30,TRBJ1-5,TGTGCCTGCGGGACAGGGGCACAGCCCCAGCATTTT,CACGTGAQPQHF
-,-,TRBV9,TRBJ2-7,TGTGCCAGCAGCCCGATTGTGGACAGGAGGGACTACGAGCAGTACTTC,CASSPIVDRRDYEQYF